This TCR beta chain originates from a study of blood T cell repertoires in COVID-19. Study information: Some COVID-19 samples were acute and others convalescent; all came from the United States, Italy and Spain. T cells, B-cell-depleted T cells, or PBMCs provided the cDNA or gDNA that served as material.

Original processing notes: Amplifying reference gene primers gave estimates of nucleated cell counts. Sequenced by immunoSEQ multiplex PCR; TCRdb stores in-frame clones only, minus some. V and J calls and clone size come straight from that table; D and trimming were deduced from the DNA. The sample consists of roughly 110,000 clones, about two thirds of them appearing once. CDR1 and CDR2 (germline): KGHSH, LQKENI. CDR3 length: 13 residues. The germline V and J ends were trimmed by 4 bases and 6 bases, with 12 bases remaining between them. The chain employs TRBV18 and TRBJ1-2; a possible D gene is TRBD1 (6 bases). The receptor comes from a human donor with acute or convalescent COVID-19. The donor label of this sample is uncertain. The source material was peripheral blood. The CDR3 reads CASSLQGTNGYTF. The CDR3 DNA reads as TGTGCCAGCTCACTACAGGGCACTAATGGCTACACCTTC.